Below, one T cell receptor (beta chain) is given with its context. Clones were sequenced by immunoSEQ multiplex PCR, and TCRdb holds only the in-frame ones, with some missing. The sample records tens of thousands of clones, just under 95% being singletons. The sample is drawn from a study of T cell changes during pregnancy in multiple sclerosis. The germline gives CDR1 LNHDA, CDR2 SQIVND (reference sequence). Trimming left V 4 bases short and J 1 base short, with 20 bases between. The CDR3 consists of 18 residues. Sequenced material: CD4+ T cells from peripheral blood mononuclear cells, taken in the third trimester of pregnancy. The chain recombines TRBV19 with TRBJ1-5, with a tentative D call TRBD1 (6 bases). The sequence came from a female donor with multiple sclerosis, enrolled in a pregnancy study. CDR3 residues: CASSTPPGRGGSNQPQHF. The CDR3 DNA sequence: TGTGCCAGTAGTACGCCCCCTGGCAGGGGCGGAAGCAATCAGCCCCAGCATTTT.